This T cell receptor beta chain was documented in a study of T-cell memory formation after mild COVID-19. The study's findings and limits: Contracting CD4+ clones sat mainly in CM and EM; CD8+ in EMRA. The pre-infection memory compartment contained some responding clones, suggesting cross-reactive memory joined.

One entry per CDR3 protein, called by TCRdb with MiXCR from the 5' RACE reads. This sample has approximately 300,000 distinct CDR3 sequences, with more than 15% found just once. Trimming took off 2 bases at V and 0 bases at J, with 10 bases between the two ends. CDR1 and CDR2 (germline): MNHEY, SVGEGT. This CDR3 spans 15 amino acids. As for this clonotype: Antigen unknown.

This TCR was sampled from a young man who had mild COVID-19 (a few samples of this study predate the infection). Cell type and time point are not known. Sequencing was carried out using PBMCs or a T cell subset sorted from them (not recorded which). The V gene is TRBV6-2 or TRBV6-3, the J gene TRBJ1-1, with D unresolved. For the CDR3, the DNA is TGTGCCAGCAGTTACGCGGCCGGGCTGAACACTGAAGCTTTCTTT. It is translated as CASSYAAGLNTEAFF.